This T cell receptor (beta chain) was observed in a study of cytomegalovirus exposure and HLA in healthy donors. Overall study: Genotyping of 398 donors showed that over 65% belonged to the Caucasian-associated ancestry cluster. Whole-study results and caveats: Presence/absence results assume similar sequencing depth per donor, which may not hold. When the data were analyzed later, several of the most significant clusters appeared to be linked to common viral pathogens. In a later analysis, TCR beta V- and J-gene trimming was associated with a missense DCLRE1C variant.

CDR1 is LNHDA and CDR2 is SQIVND in the germline V gene (reference sequence). Trimming removed 5 bases at V and 3 bases at J, with 8 bases between. The CDR3 sequence is 13 residues long. As for this clone: Its specificity is not known.

Researchers ran the PCR with 60 Vbeta and 13 Jbeta primers. Here immunoSEQ multiplex PCR was the method, and the copy in TCRdb shows in-frame clones only, minus some. The sample includes roughly 120,000 clones, around 10% of them seen just once. The V and J genes are TRBV19 and TRBJ2-1, with TRBD1 as a possible D gene (6 bases). This TCR derives from a man younger than 45 in good health and CMV-seronegative. Sequencing used PBMCs. CDR3 nucleotide sequence: TGTGCCAGTAGTCGACAGGTCTACAATGAGCAGTTCTTC. Translation gives CASSRQVYNEQFF.